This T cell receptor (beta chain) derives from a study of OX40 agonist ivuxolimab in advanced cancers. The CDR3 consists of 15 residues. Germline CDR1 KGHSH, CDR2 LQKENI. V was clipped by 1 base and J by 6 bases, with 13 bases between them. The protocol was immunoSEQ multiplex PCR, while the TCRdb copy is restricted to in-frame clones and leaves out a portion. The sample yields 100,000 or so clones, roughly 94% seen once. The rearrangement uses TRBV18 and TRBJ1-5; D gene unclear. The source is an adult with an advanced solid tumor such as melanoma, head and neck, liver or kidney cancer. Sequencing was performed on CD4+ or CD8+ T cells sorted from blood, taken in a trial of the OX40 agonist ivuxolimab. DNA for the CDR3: TGTGCCAGCTCACCACGGGTAGGGTTAGGTCAGCCCCAGCATTTT. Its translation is CASSPRVGLGQPQHF.